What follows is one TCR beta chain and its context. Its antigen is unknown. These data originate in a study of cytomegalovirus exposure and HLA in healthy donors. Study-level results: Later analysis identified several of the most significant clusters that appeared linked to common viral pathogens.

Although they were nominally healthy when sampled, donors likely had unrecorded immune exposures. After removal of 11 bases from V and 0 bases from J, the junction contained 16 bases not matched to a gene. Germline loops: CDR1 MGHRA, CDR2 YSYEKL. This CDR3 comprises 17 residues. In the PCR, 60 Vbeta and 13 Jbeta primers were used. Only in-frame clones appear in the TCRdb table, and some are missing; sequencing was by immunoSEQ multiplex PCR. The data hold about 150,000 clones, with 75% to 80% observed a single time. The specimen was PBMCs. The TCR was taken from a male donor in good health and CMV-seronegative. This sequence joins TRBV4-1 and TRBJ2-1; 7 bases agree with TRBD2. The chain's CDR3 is CAARAGVPLSSYNEQFF. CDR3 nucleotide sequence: TGCGCCGCTAGGGCGGGGGTACCCTTGAGCTCCTACAATGAGCAGTTCTTC.